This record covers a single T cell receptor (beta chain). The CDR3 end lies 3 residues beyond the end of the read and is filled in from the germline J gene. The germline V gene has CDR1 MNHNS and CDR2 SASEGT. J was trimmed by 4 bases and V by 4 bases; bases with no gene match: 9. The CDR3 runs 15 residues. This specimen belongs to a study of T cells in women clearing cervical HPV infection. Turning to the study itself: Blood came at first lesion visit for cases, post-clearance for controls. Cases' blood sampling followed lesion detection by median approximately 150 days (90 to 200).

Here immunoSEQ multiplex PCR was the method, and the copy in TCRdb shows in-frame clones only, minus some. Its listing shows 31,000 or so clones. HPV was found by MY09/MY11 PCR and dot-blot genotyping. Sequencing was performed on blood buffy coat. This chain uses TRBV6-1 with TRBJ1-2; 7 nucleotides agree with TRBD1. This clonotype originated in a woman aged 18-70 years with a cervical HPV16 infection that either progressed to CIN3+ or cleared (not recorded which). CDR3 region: CASSVIWDSSYGYTF. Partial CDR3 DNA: TGTGCCAGCAGTGTCATATGGGACAGTAGCTATGGC.